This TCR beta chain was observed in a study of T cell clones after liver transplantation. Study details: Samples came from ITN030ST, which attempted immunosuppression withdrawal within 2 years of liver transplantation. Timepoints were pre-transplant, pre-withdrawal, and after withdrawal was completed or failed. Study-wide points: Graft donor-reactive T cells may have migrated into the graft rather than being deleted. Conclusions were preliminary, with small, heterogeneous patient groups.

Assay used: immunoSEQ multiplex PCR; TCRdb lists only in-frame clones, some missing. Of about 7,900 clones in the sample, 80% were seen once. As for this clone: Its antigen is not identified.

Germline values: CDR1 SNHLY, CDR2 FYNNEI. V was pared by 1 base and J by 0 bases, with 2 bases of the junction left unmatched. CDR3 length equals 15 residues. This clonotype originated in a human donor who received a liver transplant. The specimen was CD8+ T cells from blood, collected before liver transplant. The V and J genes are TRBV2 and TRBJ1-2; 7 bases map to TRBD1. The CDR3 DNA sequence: TGTGCCAGCAGTGAAGAGACAGGGACTAACTATGGCTACACCTTC. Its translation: CASSEETGTNYGYTF.